The clone carrying this T cell receptor beta chain was detected only a few times. The antigen is undetermined. For the second PCR, which ran for roughly 6 to 12 cycles, a sample-barcoded 5' primer and a J-beta primer mix were used. TCRdb analysed the 5' RACE reads with MiXCR anew, one entry per CDR3 protein. The sample consists of about 780,000 distinct CDR3 sequences, 35% to 50% of them appearing once. This sample was included in a study of blood T cells in healthy people across ages. Overall study context: About one barcoded beta molecule per two T cells was captured by template switching. The study, taken as a whole, reports: Older age coincided with a roughly linear decline in TCR beta diversity per million T cells. For the donors, CMV status was unknown and possibly confounded expanded clonotype changes.

The V and J ends lost 5 bases and 1 base respectively, with 11 bases between them. CDR1 and CDR2 from the germline V gene are MNHEY and SVGAGI. The CDR3 has 14 amino acids. The V gene is TRBV6-5, the J gene TRBJ1-1, with D tentatively TRBD1 (5 bases). The sequenced sample was blood. This clonotype originated in an elderly man in good health. The CDR3 loop reads CASSNAGTNTEAFF. CDR3 sequence (DNA): TGTGCCAGCAGTAACGCAGGGACGAACACTGAAGCTTTCTTT.